The T cell receptor beta chain described here comes from a study of shared clonotypes between healthy human individuals. With respect to this clone: At the DNA level, this CDR3 is encoded by other sequences in the same sample as well.

Trimming took 0 bases from V and 2 from J, leaving 8 bases between them. The CDR3 is made up of 14 amino acids. Germline CDR1 reads SGDLS; CDR2 reads YYNGEE. Repertoires were generated with immunoSEQ multiplex PCR, while TCRdb's copy carries only in-frame clones and drops some. This repertoire shows millions of clones, over 85% found once; its top ten account for 0.35% to 0.45%. The sequence was obtained from a man younger than 35 in good health. Some clones in this sample may be carry-over from other donors' samples. This sequence joins TRBV9 and TRBJ2-5; D may be TRBD1 (5 bases). Sequenced material: naive CD4+ T cells from PBMCs. The sample's subset: CD45RA+ positively selected. For the CDR3, the DNA is TGTGCCAGCAGCGTAGGACAGCTTCAAGAGACCCAGTACTTC. Its translation: CASSVGQLQETQYF. Full variable domain (rest looked up from reference TRBV9 and TRBJ2-5): DSGVTQTPKHLITATGQRVTLRCSPRSGDLSVYWYQQSLDQGLQFLIQYYNGEERAKGNILERFSAQQFPDLHSELNLSSLELGDSALYFCASSVGQLQETQYFGPGTRLLVL.